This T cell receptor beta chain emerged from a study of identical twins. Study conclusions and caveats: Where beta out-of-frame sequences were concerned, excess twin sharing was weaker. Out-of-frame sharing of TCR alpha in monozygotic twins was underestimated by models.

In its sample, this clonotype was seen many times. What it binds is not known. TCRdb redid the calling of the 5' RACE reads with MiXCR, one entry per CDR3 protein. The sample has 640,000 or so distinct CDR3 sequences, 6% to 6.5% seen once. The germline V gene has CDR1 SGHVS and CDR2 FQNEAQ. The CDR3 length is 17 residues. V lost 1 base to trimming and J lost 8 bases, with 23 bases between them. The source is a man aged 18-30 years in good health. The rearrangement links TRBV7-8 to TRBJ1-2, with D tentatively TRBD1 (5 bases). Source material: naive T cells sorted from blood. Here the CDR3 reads CASSLDRSTRQTLGYTF. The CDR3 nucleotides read TGTGCCAGCAGCTTAGATAGGTCCACCCGACAGACTCTCGGCTACACCTTC.